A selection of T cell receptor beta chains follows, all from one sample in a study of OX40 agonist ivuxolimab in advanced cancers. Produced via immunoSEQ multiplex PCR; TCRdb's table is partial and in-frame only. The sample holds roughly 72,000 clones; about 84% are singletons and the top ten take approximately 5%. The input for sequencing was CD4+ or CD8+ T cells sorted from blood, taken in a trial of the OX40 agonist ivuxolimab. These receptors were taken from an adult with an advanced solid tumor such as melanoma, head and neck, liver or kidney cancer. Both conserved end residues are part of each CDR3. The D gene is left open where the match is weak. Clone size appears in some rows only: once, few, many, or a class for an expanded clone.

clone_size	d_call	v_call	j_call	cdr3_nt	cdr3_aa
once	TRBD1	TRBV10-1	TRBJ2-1	TGCGCCAGCAGTGAGGGGACAGGTTCCTACAATGAGCAGTTCTTC	CASSEGTGSYNEQFF
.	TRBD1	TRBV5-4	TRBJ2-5	TGTGCCAGCAGCTGGTGGGACAGAGGGCAAGAGACCCAGTACTTC	CASSWWDRGQETQYF
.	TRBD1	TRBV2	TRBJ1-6	TGTGCCAGCACCACAGGGGGCGGCTATAATTCACCCCTCCACTTT	CASTTGGGYNSPLHF
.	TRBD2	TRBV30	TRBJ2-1	TGTGCCTCCGAACGCCTAGCGGGAGTCAATGAGCAGTTCTTC	CASERLAGVNEQFF
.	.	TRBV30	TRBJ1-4	TGTGCCTGGAGTAGTGGGGCCAGCAGGGAACTGTTTTTT	CAWSSGASRELFF
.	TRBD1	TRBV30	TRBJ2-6	TGTGCCTGGAGTAAGGACAGGGTACCATCTGGGGCCAACGTCCTGACTTTC	CAWSKDRVPSGANVLTF
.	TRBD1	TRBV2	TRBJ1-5	TGTGCCAGCACCCCGGACAGGGGAAATAGCAATCAGCCCCAGCATTTT	CASTPDRGNSNQPQHF
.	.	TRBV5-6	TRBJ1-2	TGTGCCAGCAGCTTGTGGACAGTTACTAACTATGGCTACACCTTC	CASSLWTVTNYGYTF
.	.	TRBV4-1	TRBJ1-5	TGCGCCAGCAGCTTGCTGAGAAGGGGAGATAGCAATCAGCCCCAGCATTTT	CASSLLRRGDSNQPQHF
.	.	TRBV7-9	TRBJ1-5	TGTGCCAGCAGCTCCCTCCAGGAGCCCCAGCATTTT	CASSSLQEPQHF
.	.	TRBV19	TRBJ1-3	TGTGCCAGTAGCCAAGGGGTGTACTCTGGAAACACCATATATTTT	CASSQGVYSGNTIYF
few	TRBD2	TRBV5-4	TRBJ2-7	TGTGCCAGCAGCTTGGCTTCTGGCGGGAGGGCCTTCTTCTCCGAGCAGTACTTC	CASSLASGGRAFFSEQYF
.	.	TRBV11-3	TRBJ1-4	TGTGCCAGCAGCTTAGCAAGGGGAGAAAAACTGTTTTTT	CASSLARGEKLFF
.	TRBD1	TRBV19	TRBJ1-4	TGTGCCAGTAGTATAGTGGCCCACAGGGGTGAAAAACTGTTTTTT	CASSIVAHRGEKLFF
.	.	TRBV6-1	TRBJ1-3	TGTGCCAGCAGTGAGCATGTAGGGCCCGGCTCTGGAAACACCATATATTTT	CASSEHVGPGSGNTIYF
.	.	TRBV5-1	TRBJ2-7	TGCGCCAGCAGCTTGTCCCGTAGCTCCTACGAGCAGTACTTC	CASSLSRSSYEQYF
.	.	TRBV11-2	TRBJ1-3	TGTGCCAGCAGCTTAGCAGGGACGGACACCATATATTTT	CASSLAGTDTIYF
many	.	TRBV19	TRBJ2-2	TGTGCCAGCCGGGGCGCGAACACCGGGGAGCTGTTTTTT	CASRGANTGELFF
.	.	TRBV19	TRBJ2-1	TGTGCCAGTGGAATAGGGTCTGGGGAGCAGTTCTTC	CASGIGSGEQFF
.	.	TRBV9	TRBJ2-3	TGTGCCAGCAGCGTAGAGGGACGAAGCACAGATACGCAGTATTTT	CASSVEGRSTDTQYF
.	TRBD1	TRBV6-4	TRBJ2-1	TGTGCCAGCAGTGACAGTAGACAGGGAGCCGATGAGCAGTTCTTC	CASSDSRQGADEQFF
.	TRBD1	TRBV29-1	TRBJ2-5	TGCAGCGTCTCGGACAGGGCCGAGACCCAGTACTTC	CSVSDRAETQYF
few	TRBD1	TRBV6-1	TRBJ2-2	TGTGCCGCACAGGGGACATTTGAAACCGGGGAGCTGTTTTTT	CAAQGTFETGELFF
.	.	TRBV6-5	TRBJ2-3	TGTGCCAGCAGTTACAGATCGGACACAACGCAGTATTTT	CASSYRSDTTQYF
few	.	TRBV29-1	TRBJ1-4	TGCAGCGTTACAACTAATGAAAAACTGTTTTTT	CSVTTNEKLFF
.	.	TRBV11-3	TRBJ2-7	TGTGCCAGCAGCTTAGGACGGGAGATAGCCTACGAGCAGTACTTC	CASSLGREIAYEQYF
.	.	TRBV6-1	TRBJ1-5	TGTGCCAGCAGTGAAGGCGGCAGCCTCAATCAGCCCCAGCATTTT	CASSEGGSLNQPQHF
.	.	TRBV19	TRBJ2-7	TGTGCCAGTAGTCCTCAAAAAAACGGGCATCCCGAGCAGTACTTC	CASSPQKNGHPEQYF
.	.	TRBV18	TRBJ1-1	TGTGCCAGCTCAGCCGACAGGCAAAAGGAAGCTTTCTTT	CASSADRQKEAFF
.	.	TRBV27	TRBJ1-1	TGTGCCAGCAGCAACCCCCATTCTCGTAGGTTGATTTTATTGACTGAAGCTTTCTTT	CASSNPHSRRLILLTEAFF
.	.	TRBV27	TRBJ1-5	TGTGCCAGCAGTCCACAGGGTGGGAGTCAGCCCCAGCATTTT	CASSPQGGSQPQHF
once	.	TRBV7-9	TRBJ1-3	TGTGCCAGCAGCCATATTAGCTCTGGAAACACCATATATTTT	CASSHISSGNTIYF
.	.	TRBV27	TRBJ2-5	TGTGCCAGCAGTAACAGGGGAGGGGAGACCCAGTACTTC	CASSNRGGETQYF
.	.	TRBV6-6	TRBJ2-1	TGTGCCAGCAGTTACTCAGGTAATGAGCAGTTCTTC	CASSYSGNEQFF
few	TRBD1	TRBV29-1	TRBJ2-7	TGCAGCGTGCAGACCGGGACAGGGGGCATCTACGAGCAGTACTTC	CSVQTGTGGIYEQYF
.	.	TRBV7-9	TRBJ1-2	TGTGCCAGCAGTTCGGGTGATGGCTACACCTTC	CASSSGDGYTF
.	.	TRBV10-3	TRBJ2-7	TGTGCCATCAGTGAGACGAATGTAGACGAGCAGTACTTC	CAISETNVDEQYF
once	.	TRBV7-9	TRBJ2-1	TGTGCCAGCAGCTTAGATAGGGCAGGCAATGAGCAGTTCTTC	CASSLDRAGNEQFF
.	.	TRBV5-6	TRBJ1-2	TGTGCCAGCAGCTCGGGACACTATGGCTACACCTTC	CASSSGHYGYTF
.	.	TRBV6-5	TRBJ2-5	TGTGCCAGCAGGGAGACAATGCAAGAGACCCAGTACTTC	CASRETMQETQYF
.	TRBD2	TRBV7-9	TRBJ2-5	TGTGCCAGCAGCCGGGGGACTAGCGGGAAAGAGACCCAGTACTTC	CASSRGTSGKETQYF
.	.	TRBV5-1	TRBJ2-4	TGCGCCAGCAGCTCGGCTAGCGCCAAAAACATTCAGTACTTC	CASSSASAKNIQYF